These 15 T cell receptor beta chains share one sample of origin, sequenced in a study of T cells in Graves' hyperthyroidism and ophthalmopathy. Amplification of TCR beta CDR3 regions was performed using RNA transcripts as template. The HTBI primer set served for first-round RT-PCR of the TCR CDR3. TCRdb independently ran MiXCR on the multiplex PCR reads; one entry per CDR3 protein. The sample holds about 420,000 distinct CDR3 sequences; about a sixth are singletons and the top ten take 11% to 15%. Sequencing was carried out using blood. Receptor source: a woman between 18 and 30 years old with Graves' hyperthyroidism.

This clonotype was observed at least ten times. The chain recombines TRBV5-1 with TRBJ2-1; 7 bases match TRBD1. CDR1 and CDR2 from the germline V gene are SGHRS and YFSETQ. V lost 2 bases and J lost 7; bases outside the gene matches: 3. The CDR3 is made up of 13 amino acids. For the CDR3, the DNA is TGCGCCAGCAGCTTTTCGACAGGGAATGAGCAGTTCTTC. It codes for CASSFSTGNEQFF.

The gene calls are TRBV25-1 and TRBJ2-5; 9 nucleotides line up with TRBD1. The better agreement between TRBJ2-1 and the DNA end casts doubt on the J call. Germline values: CDR1 MGHDK, CDR2 SYGVNS. The length of the CDR3 is 17 residues. The CDR3 reads CASSATLRDRVLETQFF. The CDR3, as DNA: TGTGCCAGCAGTGCCACCCTCCGGGACAGGGTGTTAGAGACCCAGTTCTTC.

The table lists this clonotype with many counts. This sequence joins TRBV2 and TRBJ2-3; 11 nucleotides line up with TRBD2. Germline CDR1 and CDR2: SNHLY and FYNNEI. The junction had 3 bases not matched to a gene; V was cut back by 3 bases and J by 4 bases. There are 15 residues in the CDR3. CDR3 coding DNA: TGTGCCAGCAGTGAGGGTAGCGGGAGGGCAGATACGCAGTATTTT. Protein: CASSEGSGRADTQYF.

The V call is TRBV15, the J call TRBJ1-4; D is unresolved. The germline CDR1 and CDR2 sequences are LNHNV and YYDKDF (reference sequence). V was shortened by 0 bases and J by 5 bases, with 19 bases between the two germline ends. The CDR3 is made up of 18 amino acids. CDR3 in amino acids: CATSREPDPRWGNEKLFF. The CDR3 coding sequence is TGTGCCACCAGCAGAGAGCCCGACCCCCGGTGGGGAAATGAAAAACTGTTTTTT.

This clonotype appeared many times. The chain carries TRBV7-2 and TRBJ1-2; TRBD1 matches 7 bases. The trim removed 3 bases at V and 0 bases at J, leaving 4 bases unmatched. From germline, CDR1 is SGHTA and CDR2 FQGNSA. The CDR3 spans 15 residues. The CDR3 region is CASSFYRGSNYGYTF. DNA for the CDR3: TGTGCCAGCAGCTTTTACAGGGGCTCTAACTATGGCTACACCTTC.

This clonotype was recorded a few times. The chain carries TRBV20-1 and TRBJ2-7; D is possibly TRBD2 (5 bases). The CDR3 extends over 15 amino acids. The V end was cut by 0 bases, the J end by 5 bases, with 17 bases between. Looked up from germline, CDR1 is DFQATT and CDR2 is SNEGSKA (reference sequence). CDR3: CSARDLRTSSHEQYF. The CDR3 DNA follows: TGCAGTGCTAGAGATCTCCGAACTAGTTCCCACGAGCAGTACTTC.

This clonotype was counted at least ten times. The chain employs TRBV7-2 and TRBJ2-4; TRBD2 aligns across 9 bases. The length of the CDR3 is 16 residues. V was clipped by 1 base and J by 8 bases; unmatched bases: 9. CDR1 and CDR2 (germline): SGHTA, FQGNSA. The CDR3 sequence is CASSLVWREGRDIQYF. The CDR3, as DNA: TGTGCCAGCAGCTTAGTATGGCGGGAGGGCCGAGACATTCAGTACTTC.

This clonotype was detected many times. The rearrangement links TRBV20-1 to TRBJ1-2, with D uncertain. CDR1 and CDR2 from the germline V gene are DFQATT and SNEGSKA (reference sequence). The CDR3 is 14 amino acids. The germline V and J ends were trimmed by 0 bases and 7 bases, with 15 bases remaining between them. CDR3 bases: TGCAGTGCTAGAGATCGAAGAGACTCGGCTGGCTACACCTTC. Amino acid sequence: CSARDRRDSAGYTF.

In this sample, this clonotype turned up many times. This chain connects TRBV2 to TRBJ2-6; D not resolved. Germline values: CDR1 SNHLY, CDR2 FYNNEI. The V end was cut by 3 bases, the J end by 2 bases, with 11 bases between. The CDR3 covers 16 residues. The CDR3: CASSEDLGAGANVLTF. The CDR3 DNA is TGTGCCAGCAGTGAGGATCTTGGGGCTGGGGCCAACGTCCTGACTTTC.

This clonotype came up a few times. This chain connects TRBV7-2 to TRBJ2-1, with 11 bases aligning to TRBD2. Per the germline V gene, CDR1 is SGHTA and CDR2 is FQGNSA. The CDR3 has 15 residues. Unmatched junction bases numbered 6, after V lost 2 bases and J lost 9 bases. CDR3: CASSLLAGGPSEQFF. In DNA, the CDR3 is TGTGCCAGCAGCTTATTAGCGGGAGGGCCATCTGAGCAGTTCTTC.

The V call is TRBV7-8, the J call TRBJ2-3; no reliable D call. This CDR3 is built from 14 residues. With 1 base removed from V and 7 bases from J, the gap between germline ends came to 12 bases. Germline V lookup: CDR1 SGHVS, CDR2 FQNEAQ. In DNA, the CDR3 is TGTGCCAGCAGCTTAGAGGGCAGACCTAATACGCAGTATTTT. Its translation is CASSLEGRPNTQYF.

The chain combines TRBV29-1 with TRBJ1-1, with D unresolved. This CDR3 has 11 residues. V shed 3 bases and J shed 2 bases, with 4 bases lying between them. CDR1 SQVTM and CDR2 ANQGSEA come from the germline V gene. CDR3 amino acids: CSVERNTEAFF. CDR3 in DNA: TGCAGCGTTGAGCGAAACACTGAAGCTTTCTTT.

The chain joins TRBV6-1 to TRBJ2-3; 11 nucleotides match TRBD2. Per germline, CDR1 MNHNS and CDR2 SASEGT. J lost 6 bases, V lost 1 base, and 9 bases had no gene match. There are 17 residues in the CDR3. The CDR3 DNA is TGTGCCAGCAGTGAAGTTTTTAGCGGGGGGGAAACGGATACGCAGTATTTT. Its protein is CASSEVFSGGETDTQYF.

The rearrangement joins TRBV12-3 or TRBV12-4 to TRBJ2-2; D is perhaps TRBD2 (7 bases). CDR3 length: 19 amino acids. The V end lost 4 bases, the J end lost 5 bases, and 26 bases lay between the germline ends. CDR3 in amino acids: CASSSNRLGGRPRTGELFF. For the CDR3, the DNA is TGTGCCAGCAGTTCCAATCGGTTGGGGGGGCGCCCGCGAACCGGGGAGCTGTTTTTT.

This clonotype was counted many times. This chain links TRBV2 with TRBJ1-1, with D tentatively TRBD1 (5 bases). The CDR3 totals 14 residues. Trimming stripped 6 bases from V and 0 bases from J, with 11 bases between. Germline CDR1 SNHLY, CDR2 FYNNEI. This CDR3 reads CASRGGRVNTEAFF. In nucleotides, the CDR3 is TGTGCCAGCAGGGGGGGACGAGTGAACACTGAAGCTTTCTTT.